This T cell receptor beta chain was captured in a study of early T cells in non-severe SARS-CoV-2 infection. Study-level information: Sequencing used unsorted whole-blood bulk RNA, so chains lack pairing.

TCRdb re-analysed the 5' RACE reads in MiXCR, keeping a single row per CDR3 protein. The sample has around 40,000 distinct CDR3 sequences, roughly 6% seen once. Worth noting for this clonotype: Its antigen is still unknown.

The study's findings and limits: VDJdb matching, biased toward anti-spike CD8 responses, missed private and CD4 specificities.

The sequence was collected from an adult who was a healthcare worker with PCR-confirmed SARS-CoV-2 infection or an uninfected control (not recorded which). Material: whole blood.

CDR3 in amino acids: CSARDPRQGETQYF. CDR3 nucleotide sequence: TGCAGTGCTAGAGATCCAAGGCAGGGCGAGACCCAGTACTTC. V and J are TRBV20-1 and TRBJ2-5; possible D gene TRBD1, 5 bases. CDR3 length: 14 amino acids. CDR1 is DFQATT, CDR2 SNEGSKA, per germline (reference sequence). Trimming pared 0 bases from V and 5 bases from J, leaving 13 bases between.